This is a list of T cell receptor beta chains from one sample in a study of spatial heterogeneity in lung cancer. TCRdb itself ran the 5' RACE reads through MiXCR, one entry per CDR3 protein. The table includes about 80,000 distinct CDR3 sequences, approximately 21% detected once. Sequencing was performed on PBMCs, taken at surgery. The receptors originated from a male donor with early-stage non-small cell lung cancer. CDR3s include the opening cysteine and the closing phenylalanine or tryptophan. The order of the fields is CDR3 length, V gene, J gene, CDR3 protein.

14	TRBV5-1	TRBJ2-3	CASSLEKGTDTQYF
16	TRBV7-2	TRBJ2-2	CASSKRTGRGTGELFF
13	TRBV5-6	TRBJ2-7	CASSFGRSHEQYF
15	TRBV27	TRBJ2-1	CASSSQQGLYNEQFF
14	TRBV11-1	TRBJ2-3	CASSYAGGPDTQYF
15	TRBV20-1	TRBJ2-3	CSADIGDAGTDTQYF
13	TRBV3-1	TRBJ2-7	CASSQTAAYEQYF
16	TRBV11-2	TRBJ2-4	CASSPRPSAAKNIQYF
13	TRBV10-3	TRBJ1-5	CAISAGQSQPQHF
18	TRBV21-1	TRBJ2-7	CASPLAKGPPGSTYEQYF
13	TRBV20-1	TRBJ2-7	CSASQAPSYEQYF
15	TRBV11-3	TRBJ1-5	CASNPRWIERQPQHF
13	TRBV6-2/TRBV6-3	TRBJ2-1	CASREVGDNEQFF
14	TRBV28	TRBJ1-1	CASIGAQLSTEAFF
16	TRBV30	TRBJ2-2	CAWKGAGGFNTGELFF
14	TRBV5-1	TRBJ2-2	CASTVGQSTGELFF
14	TRBV2	TRBJ1-5	CASSLQGKDQPQHF
13	TRBV28	TRBJ1-1	CASSFGGVTEAFF
14	TRBV7-7	TRBJ2-2	CASSLKENTGELFF
15	TRBV6-2/TRBV6-3	TRBJ1-1	CASSYHGVMNTEAFF
14	TRBV20-1	TRBJ2-2	CSARRGGLDGELFF
13	TRBV10-3	TRBJ1-6	CAIKGAGFPPLHF
14	TRBV12-3/TRBV12-4	TRBJ1-2	CASSPGQGDYGYTF
14	TRBV16	TRBJ1-6	CASSPPVQNSPLHF
10	TRBV29-1	TRBJ2-1	CSSSYNEQFF
16	TRBV19	TRBJ2-1	CASGLAADRSYNEQFF
14	TRBV7-2	TRBJ2-5	CASSLSHLKETQYF
16	TRBV4-3	TRBJ1-4	CASSQDLPTTNEKLFF
15	TRBV28	TRBJ1-5	CASSPGTDRNQPQHF
12	TRBV4-3	TRBJ2-2	CASSQVTGELFF
14	TRBV12-3/TRBV12-4	TRBJ1-5	CASNLGISDQPQHF
15	TRBV4-2	TRBJ1-6	CASSQAGTDNSPLHF
16	TRBV20-1	TRBJ2-7	CSARALGQGSSYEQYF
15	TRBV7-2	TRBJ2-7	CASSFGVLSSYEQYF
12	TRBV29-1	TRBJ2-5	CSVVVQQETQYF
12	TRBV7-2	TRBJ2-7	CASSSDGPQQYF
16	TRBV5-1	TRBJ1-1	CASSLRAGASNTEAFF